This T cell receptor beta chain comes out of a study of T-cell memory formation after mild COVID-19. Study-wide results and limits: Shrinking CD4+ clones resided mostly in CM and EM, and CD8+ ones in EMRA.

TCRdb reprocessed the 5' RACE reads with MiXCR, giving one entry per CDR3 protein. The table includes hundreds of thousands of distinct CDR3 sequences, approximately 23% detected once. The CDR3 has 14 amino acids. V shed 0 bases, J shed 5 bases, and the junction held 2 bases outside the gene matches. In germline, CDR1 is LGHDT, CDR2 YNNKEL (reference sequence). As to this clonotype: The antigen remains undetermined.

The material sequenced was PBMCs or a T cell subset sorted from them (not recorded which). The chain combines TRBV3-1 with TRBJ1-2; 8 bases map to TRBD1. This TCR came from an adult woman who had mild COVID-19 (a few samples of this study predate the infection). Cell type and time point are not known. The CDR3 is CASSQENRGYGYTF. As DNA, the CDR3 is TGTGCCAGCAGCCAAGAAAACAGGGGGTATGGCTACACCTTC.